These T cell receptor beta chains were read from a single sample in a study of cytomegalovirus exposure and HLA in healthy donors. Profiled with immunoSEQ multiplex PCR; TCRdb holds only in-frame clones, not every one. The table records some 110,000 clones, around 78% of them present only once. The specimen was PBMCs. These receptors were collected from a man aged 40-50 years in good health and CMV-seronegative. The CDR3 runs from the conserved cysteine through the conserved F or W. D genes are given only for firm matches. Clone size is shown for a subset of rows, as once, few, many or a class of expanded clone.

J,size,V,D,DNA,CDR3
TRBJ1-2,.,TRBV5-1,.,TGCGCCAGCAGCTTGCTGGGGGCGGATGGCTACACCTTC,CASSLLGADGYTF
TRBJ1-2,.,TRBV28,.,TGTGCCAGCAGTTCTACCGGGACACCTACGGGAGGCTACACCTTC,CASSSTGTPTGGYTF
TRBJ2-7,.,TRBV19,TRBD1,TGTGCCAGTCGACAGGGAGAAGAAGGGCAGTACTTC,CASRQGEEGQYF
TRBJ1-2,once,TRBV19,.,TGTGCCAGTAGTATCGGGGCTAACTATGGCTACACCTTC,CASSIGANYGYTF
TRBJ1-1,.,TRBV28,.,TGTGCCAGCAGTTCAAGGGGGTCTCCGAACACTGAAGCTTTCTTT,CASSSRGSPNTEAFF
TRBJ2-7,once,TRBV28,TRBD1,TGTGCCAGCAGTTTATCCGGACAGGGGACCTACGAGCAGTACTTC,CASSLSGQGTYEQYF
TRBJ1-1,.,TRBV29-1,.,TGCAGCGTCCGAGGGAACACTGAAGCTTTCTTT,CSVRGNTEAFF
TRBJ1-2,once,TRBV5-8,TRBD1,TGTGCCAGCAGCCCCGGGACAGGAGGTGGCTACACCTTC,CASSPGTGGGYTF
TRBJ2-2,few,TRBV4-2,.,TGTGCCAGCAGCTTCTTCGTTGGGGTTGGCAGGGGTTACCCCGGGGAGCTGTTTTTT,CASSFFVGVGRGYPGELFF
TRBJ1-3,.,TRBV5-4,TRBD1,TGTGCCAGCAGCGGAAGCGGGACAGGAACCTCTGGAAACACCATATATTTT,CASSGSGTGTSGNTIYF
TRBJ1-2,few,TRBV6-5,.,TGTGCCAGCAGTAACCCGACAGATGGCTACACCTTC,CASSNPTDGYTF
TRBJ2-2,few,TRBV7-3,.,TGTGCCAGCAGCACTTCCCTAGCAGCCGGGGAGCTGTTTTTT,CASSTSLAAGELFF
TRBJ2-7,.,TRBV4-1,.,TGCGCCAGCAGCCCGCACGGAGGATACGAGCAGTACTTC,CASSPHGGYEQYF
TRBJ1-1,few,TRBV10-3,.,TGTGCCATTAATACTGCTGATGGCACTGAAGCTTTCTTT,CAINTADGTEAFF
TRBJ2-7,.,TRBV5-1,TRBD1,TGTGCCAGCAGTTCAGACGGGACAGGGTTCTACGAGCAGTACTTC,CASSSDGTGFYEQYF
TRBJ2-3,.,TRBV7-2,TRBD2,TGTGCCAGCAGCTTAGCACTAGCGGTTGGCACAGATACGCAGTATTTT,CASSLALAVGTDTQYF
TRBJ1-1,few,TRBV28,TRBD1,TGTGCCAGCTATACAGGGGGCATAACTGAAGCTTTCTTT,CASYTGGITEAFF
TRBJ1-1,.,TRBV7-9,TRBD1,TGTGCCAGCACGGACAGGGATTCGAACACTGAAGCTTTCTTT,CASTDRDSNTEAFF
TRBJ2-1,.,TRBV28,.,TGTGCCAGCAGTTTCAGTGGGGCATTCTCCTACAATGAGCAGTTCTTC,CASSFSGAFSYNEQFF
TRBJ2-2,.,TRBV5-6,.,TGTGCCAGCAGCTTCCTAGCAGCCCCGAACACCGGGGAGCTGTTTTTT,CASSFLAAPNTGELFF
TRBJ1-2,.,TRBV14,.,TGTGCCAGCAGCCAATCGCCAGGGAACTATGGCTACACCTTC,CASSQSPGNYGYTF
TRBJ2-3,.,TRBV9,TRBD2,TGTGCCAGCAGCGTAATTGGGACTAGCGGGGGAGGCGATACGCAGTATTTT,CASSVIGTSGGGDTQYF
TRBJ1-2,.,TRBV2,TRBD1,TGTGCCAGCGCCGGGACAGGGGTGGACTATGGCTACACCTTC,CASAGTGVDYGYTF
TRBJ2-7,.,TRBV14,.,TGTGCCAGCAGCCAGGGACTGACGCTCCACGAGCAGTACTTC,CASSQGLTLHEQYF
TRBJ1-4,few,TRBV7-9,.,TGTGCCAGCAGCTTACTAACCGAAAAACTGTTTTTT,CASSLLTEKLFF
TRBJ2-7,.,TRBV13,TRBD1,TGTGCCAGCAGCTTGACAGGGTACGAGCAGTACTTC,CASSLTGYEQYF
TRBJ1-5,.,TRBV2,TRBD1,TGTGCCAGCAGTTTAGTGCAGGGGGTGGCTCAGCCCCAGCAGTTT,CASSLVQGVAQPQQF
TRBJ2-1,few,TRBV18,TRBD2,TGTGCCAGCTCACCAGGTAGCGGGCACAATGAGCAGTTCTTC,CASSPGSGHNEQFF
TRBJ1-1,.,TRBV7-9,TRBD1,TGTGCCAGCAGCGTAACACAGGGGGTTATACGAGCTTTCTTT,CASSVTQGVIRAFF
TRBJ1-1,.,TRBV6-5,.,TGTGCCAGCAGTTATCCCTATCGGGGGAGGACTGAAGCTTTCTTT,CASSYPYRGRTEAFF
TRBJ1-1,.,TRBV21-1,.,TGTGCCAGCAGCACGGACGGGACAGCTAACACTGAAGCTTTCTTT,CASSTDGTANTEAFF
TRBJ1-2,few,TRBV5-1,TRBD1,TGCGCCAGCAGCCAGACAGGGGACTATGGCTACACCTTC,CASSQTGDYGYTF
TRBJ2-7,few,TRBV4-3,.,TGCGCTAGAGCAGGGATGCCTCATCACTCCTACGAGCAGTACTTC,CARAGMPHHSYEQYF
TRBJ2-7,.,TRBV2,.,TGTGCCAGCAGGGCTTACATGGGAGGCGCGCAGTACTTC,CASRAYMGGAQYF
TRBJ2-7,.,TRBV7-2,TRBD1,TGTGCCAGCAGCACAGACAGGGCTAGAAACGAGCAGTACTTC,CASSTDRARNEQYF
TRBJ1-1,.,TRBV9,.,TGTGCCAGCAGCGTAGTCTTGAACACTGAAGCTTTCTTT,CASSVVLNTEAFF
TRBJ1-2,.,TRBV19,.,TGTGCCATCCCCCCAGGGCAGGTTTTGGACTATGGCTACACCTTC,CAIPPGQVLDYGYTF
TRBJ2-5,.,TRBV5-4,TRBD1,TGTGCCAGCAGATTGACAGGGGGGGTGGAGACCCAGTACTTC,CASRLTGGVETQYF
TRBJ2-7,.,TRBV27,.,TGTGCCAGCAGGCCCATCGGTGGTCACGAGCAGTACTTC,CASRPIGGHEQYF
TRBJ2-1,.,TRBV5-1,TRBD1,TGCGCCAGTTCCCCCGGGACAGGGGAAGGCAATGAGCAGTTCTTC,CASSPGTGEGNEQFF
TRBJ2-5,.,TRBV7-2,.,TGTGCCAGCAGCTTAGGCCCCAGAGAGACCCAGTACTTC,CASSLGPRETQYF
TRBJ2-3,once,TRBV6-6,TRBD1,TGTGCCATCCGTCCGGGACAGGCAGGAGATACGCAGTATTTT,CAIRPGQAGDTQYF
TRBJ1-2,.,TRBV28,.,TGTGCCAGCAGTTTTTGGTCTGAGGGCTACGCCTTC,CASSFWSEGYAF
TRBJ2-5,.,TRBV5-6,.,TGTGCCAGCAGCCGGGGACTCGGGACCCCAACGACCCAGTACTTC,CASSRGLGTPTTQYF
TRBJ2-6,.,TRBV5-1,TRBD1,TGCGCCAGCAGCTTGCTACAGGGGATGACCAACGTCCTGACTTTC,CASSLLQGMTNVLTF
TRBJ2-7,few,TRBV2,.,TGTGCCAGTAACTACAGGGACGGGCACGAGCAGTACTTC,CASNYRDGHEQYF
TRBJ1-1,.,TRBV7-9,TRBD1,TGTGCCAGCAGATCCACAGGGGGTGGGGAAGCTTTCTTT,CASRSTGGGEAFF
TRBJ2-2,.,TRBV14,.,TGTGCCAGCAGCCAAGTGCAGGGACAACTACGCTCGAACACCGGGGAGCTGTTTTTT,CASSQVQGQLRSNTGELFF
TRBJ2-5,.,TRBV5-1,.,TGCGCCAGCAGCCCACAGGGAGGGGGTCTTGAGACCCAGTACTTC,CASSPQGGGLETQYF